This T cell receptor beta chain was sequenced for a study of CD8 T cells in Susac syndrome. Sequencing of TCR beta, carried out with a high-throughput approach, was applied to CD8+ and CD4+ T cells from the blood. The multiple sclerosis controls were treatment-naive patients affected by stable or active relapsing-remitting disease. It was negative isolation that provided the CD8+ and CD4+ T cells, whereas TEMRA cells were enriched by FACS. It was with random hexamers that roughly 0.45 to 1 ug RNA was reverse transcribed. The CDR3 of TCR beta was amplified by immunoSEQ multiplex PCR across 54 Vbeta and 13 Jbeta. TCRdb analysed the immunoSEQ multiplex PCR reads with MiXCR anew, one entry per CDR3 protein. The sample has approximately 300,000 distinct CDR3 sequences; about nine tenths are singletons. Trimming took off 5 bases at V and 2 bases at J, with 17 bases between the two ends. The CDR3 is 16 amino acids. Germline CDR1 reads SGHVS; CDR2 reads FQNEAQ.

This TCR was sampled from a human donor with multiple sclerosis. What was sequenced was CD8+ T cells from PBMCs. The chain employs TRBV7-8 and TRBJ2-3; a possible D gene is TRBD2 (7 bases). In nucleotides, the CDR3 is TGTGCCAGCAGCCCTTGGGGGGGGCAGTTCACAGATACGCAGTATTTT. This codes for CASSPWGGQFTDTQYF.